This T cell receptor (beta chain) was obtained from a study of cytomegalovirus exposure and HLA in healthy donors. In the case of this clone: Antigen specificity is unknown. The sample contains more than one DNA sequence encoding this CDR3.

Study outcomes and limitations: Serostatus for CMV was the only available immune exposure information. Some 150 TCR beta chains were listed as cytomegalovirus-associated. Reports indicated that the classifier achieved high specificity and sensitivity in diagnosing cytomegalovirus status.

Amplification used 60 Vbeta primers and 13 Jbeta primers. The repertoire was sequenced with immunoSEQ multiplex PCR; TCRdb's copy has only in-frame clones and lacks some. The sample carries about 59,000 clones, over 70% recorded once. The source of this sequence is a woman aged 40 to 50 in good health and CMV-seronegative. The source material was PBMCs.

CDR3 nucleotides: TGTGCCAGCAGCCTAGAAGCGGTCGGGCTAGCGGGAGCAGAGACCCAGTACTTC. It is translated as CASSLEAVGLAGAETQYF. The genes are TRBV7-2 and TRBJ2-5; TRBD2 matches at 10 bases. Germline CDR1 reads SGHTA; CDR2 reads FQGNSA. The CDR3 is 18 residues long. With V trimmed by 5 bases and J by 4 bases, 16 bases remained unmatched.